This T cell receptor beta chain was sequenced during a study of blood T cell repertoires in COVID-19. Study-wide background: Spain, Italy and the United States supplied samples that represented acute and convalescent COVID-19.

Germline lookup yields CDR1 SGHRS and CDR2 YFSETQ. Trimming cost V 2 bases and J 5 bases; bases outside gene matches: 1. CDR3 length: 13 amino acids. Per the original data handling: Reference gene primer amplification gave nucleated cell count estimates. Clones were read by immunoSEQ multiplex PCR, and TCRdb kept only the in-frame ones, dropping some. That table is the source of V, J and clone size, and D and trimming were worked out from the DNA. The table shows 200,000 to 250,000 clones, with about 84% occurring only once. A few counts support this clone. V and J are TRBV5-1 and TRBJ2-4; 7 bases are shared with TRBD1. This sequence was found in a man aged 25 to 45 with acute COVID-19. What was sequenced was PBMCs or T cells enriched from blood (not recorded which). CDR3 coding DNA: TGCGCCAGCAGCTTAGGGACAGAAAACATTCAGTACTTC. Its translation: CASSLGTENIQYF.